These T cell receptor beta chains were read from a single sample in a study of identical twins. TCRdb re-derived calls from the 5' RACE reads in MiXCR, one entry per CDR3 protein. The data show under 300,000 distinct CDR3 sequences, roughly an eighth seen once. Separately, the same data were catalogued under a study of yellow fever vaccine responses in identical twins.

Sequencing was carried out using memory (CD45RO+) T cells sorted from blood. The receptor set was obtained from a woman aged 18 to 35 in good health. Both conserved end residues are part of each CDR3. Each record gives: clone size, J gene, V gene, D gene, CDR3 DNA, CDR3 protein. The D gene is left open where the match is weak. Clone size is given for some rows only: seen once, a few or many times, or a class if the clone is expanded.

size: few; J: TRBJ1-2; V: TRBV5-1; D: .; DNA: TGCGCCAGCAGCTTGGATACAGGAAACTATGGCTACACCTTC; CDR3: CASSLDTGNYGYTF
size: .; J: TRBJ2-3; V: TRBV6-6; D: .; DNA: TGTGCCAGCAGCAACCAGGGAGATACGCAGTATTTT; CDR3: CASSNQGDTQYF
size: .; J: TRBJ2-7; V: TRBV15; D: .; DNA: TGTGCCACCAGCAGAGATCGGCAGGGGAAGGACGAGCAGTACTTC; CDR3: CATSRDRQGKDEQYF
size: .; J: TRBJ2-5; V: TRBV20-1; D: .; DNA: TGCAGTGCTCCGAACCCCAGCGGTGGGGAGACCCAGTACTTC; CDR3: CSAPNPSGGETQYF
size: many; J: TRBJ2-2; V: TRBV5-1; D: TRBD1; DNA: TGCGCCAGCAGCTTTACAGGGGAGACCGGGGAGCTGTTTTTT; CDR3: CASSFTGETGELFF
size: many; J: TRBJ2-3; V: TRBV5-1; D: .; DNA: TGCGCCAGCAGCTTAACGGGAGTAGTGATGGATACGCAGTATTTT; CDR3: CASSLTGVVMDTQYF
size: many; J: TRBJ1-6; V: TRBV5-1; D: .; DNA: TGCGCCAGCAGCTTGGCCGGGCAGGACGGTTCACCCCTCCACTTT; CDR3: CASSLAGQDGSPLHF
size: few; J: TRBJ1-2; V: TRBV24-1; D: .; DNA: TGTGCCACCAGTCCCGGGGCGAGTGTCTACACCTTC; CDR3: CATSPGASVYTF
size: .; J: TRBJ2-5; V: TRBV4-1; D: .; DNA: TGCGCCAGCAGCCCCCGGGACGAGGTCCTCCAGACCCAGTACTTC; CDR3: CASSPRDEVLQTQYF
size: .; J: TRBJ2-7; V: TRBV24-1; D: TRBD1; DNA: TGTGCCACCAGTGATCCGGGACAGCCTTCCTACGAGCAGTACTTC; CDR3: CATSDPGQPSYEQYF
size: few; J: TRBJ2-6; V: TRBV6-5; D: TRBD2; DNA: TGTGCCAGCAGTTACTCAACGGGAGGCCCCTCTGGGGCCAACGTCCTGACTTTC; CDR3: CASSYSTGGPSGANVLTF
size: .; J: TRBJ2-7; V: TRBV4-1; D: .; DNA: TGCGCCAGCAGCCAAGAAAGGGTAGTGGGCGAGCAGTACTTC; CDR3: CASSQERVVGEQYF
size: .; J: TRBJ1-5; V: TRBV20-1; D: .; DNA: TGCAGTGCTTGGAGGTTCAATCAGCCCCAGCATTTT; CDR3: CSAWRFNQPQHF
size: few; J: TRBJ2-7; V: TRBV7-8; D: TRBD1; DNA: TGTGCCAGCAGCTCTCTCCGGGACAGGGGAGACTCCTACGAGCAGTACTTC; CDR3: CASSSLRDRGDSYEQYF
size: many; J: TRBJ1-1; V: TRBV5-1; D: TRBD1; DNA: TGCGCCAGCAGCTTGGACAGGGGGCCGATGAACACTGAAGCTTTCTTT; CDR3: CASSLDRGPMNTEAFF
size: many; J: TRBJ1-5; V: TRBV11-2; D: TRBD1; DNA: TGTGCCAGCAGCTTAGGGGACAGGGAATTAGCATTCAATCAGCCCCAGCATTTT; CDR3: CASSLGDRELAFNQPQHF
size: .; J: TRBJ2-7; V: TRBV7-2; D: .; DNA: TGTGCCAGCAGCTTAGGCTGGGGCCAGTACGAGCAGTACTTC; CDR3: CASSLGWGQYEQYF